Shown below are 29 T cell receptor beta chains from a single sample sequenced in a study of cytomegalovirus exposure and HLA in healthy donors. The primer mix had 60 Vbeta and 13 Jbeta primers. Generated by immunoSEQ multiplex PCR, the TCRdb table keeps only in-frame clones and is missing some. Among 130,000 or so clones listed, over 75% were seen once. Sequenced sample: PBMCs. Source of these receptors: a man between 25 and 39 years old in good health and CMV-seronegative.

V gene TRBV7-9 combines with J gene TRBJ2-1; D not certain. Trimming took off 6 bases at V and 8 bases at J, with 5 bases between the two ends. Germline V gives CDR1 SEHNR, CDR2 FQNEAQ (reference sequence). This CDR3 region has 10 residues. The chain's CDR3 is CASSNDEQFF. The CDR3 DNA sequence: TGTGCCAGCAGTAATGATGAGCAGTTCTTC. The entire variable domain, with the rest obtained from reference TRBV7-9 and TRBJ2-1, is as follows: DTGVSQNPRHKITKRGQNVTFRCDPISEHNRLYWYRQTLGQGPEFLTYFQNEAQLEKSRLLSDRFSAERPKGSFSTLEIQRTEQGDSAMYLCASSNDEQFFGPGTRLTVL.

The CDR3 DNA is TGTGCCTGGAGGTTAGCGGGGGGGCCGTCCAAAGAGACCCAGTACTTC. It translates to CAWRLAGGPSKETQYF. The chain has TRBV30 and TRBJ2-5; 11 nucleotides align to TRBD2. In germline, CDR1 is GTSNPN, CDR2 SVGIG (reference sequence). Trimming removed 3 bases from V and 3 bases from J; junction bases left unmatched: 9. The length of the CDR3 is 16 residues.

This clone was observed a few times. The rearrangement uses TRBV6-5 and TRBJ2-3; a possible D gene is TRBD1 (6 bases). V was cut by 5 bases and J by 2 bases, with 11 bases left in between. Germline V gene data show CDR1 as MNHEY and CDR2 as SVGAGI. The CDR3 has 14 residues. CDR3: CASSRTALTDTQYF. The CDR3 DNA reads as TGTGCCAGCAGTAGGACAGCGCTCACAGATACGCAGTATTTT.

DNA of the CDR3: TGTGCCAGCAGTGCCCCTAGCGGATACGGTCAAGAGACCCAGTACTTC. Its translation is CASSAPSGYGQETQYF. V usage is TRBV28 and J usage is TRBJ2-5; 7 positions agree with TRBD2. Germline loops: CDR1 MDHEN, CDR2 SYDVKM. CDR3 size: 16 residues. V dropped 5 bases and J dropped 2; count of bases not matched to a gene: 11.

The chain recombines TRBV19 with TRBJ2-1; maybe TRBD1 (5 bases). Between the trimmed V and J ends, which lost 4 bases and 0 bases, there was a span of 10 bases. The germline gives CDR1 LNHDA, CDR2 SQIVND (reference sequence). The CDR3 has 15 amino acids. The CDR3 is CASSTQVSSYNEQFF. CDR3 nucleotides: TGTGCCAGTAGTACACAGGTTAGCTCCTACAATGAGCAGTTCTTC.

The V gene is TRBV5-1, the J gene TRBJ1-6; the D gene is possibly TRBD1 (6 bases). The V end was cut by 2 bases, the J end by 0 bases, with 9 bases between. Per germline, CDR1 SGHRS and CDR2 YFSETQ. This CDR3 comprises 16 residues. Written as DNA, the CDR3 is TGCGCCAGCAGCTTCACAGGGAGCTCCTATAATTCACCCCTCCACTTT. This gives the protein CASSFTGSSYNSPLHF.

The chain links TRBV7-8 to TRBJ1-3, with D perhaps matching TRBD1 (6 bases). The CDR3 consists of 14 residues. The germline V gene encodes CDR1 SGHVS and CDR2 FQNEAQ. With 5 bases removed from V and 5 bases from J, the gap between germline ends came to 13 bases. CDR3 nucleotides: TGTGCCAGCAGCAGAGTGGGGACAAGAAACACCATATATTTT. Its translation: CASSRVGTRNTIYF.

The chain recombines TRBV10-3 with TRBJ2-1; D might be TRBD1 (5 bases). This CDR3 is 15 amino acids long. Trimming cost V 4 bases and J 6 bases, with 16 bases left between them. Germline V CDR1 and CDR2: ENHRY, SYGVKD. The CDR3 DNA is TGTGCCATCAGTGGGAGACTTTCAGGGCTCAATGAGCAGTTCTTC. As protein: CAISGRLSGLNEQFF.

The chain recombines TRBV6-1 with TRBJ2-3; D might be TRBD2 (6 bases). Germline V lookup: CDR1 MNHNS, CDR2 SASEGT. V lost 8 bases, J lost 2 bases, and 17 bases lay in between. The CDR3 loop spans 15 amino acids. For the CDR3, the DNA is TGTGCCAGCGGGCTGCGGGGTACCGTCACAGATACGCAGTATTTT. The encoded protein is CASGLRGTVTDTQYF.

This clone was picked up one time. The junction differs from germline at one of its ends, possibly a read error. V is TRBV5-4 and J is TRBJ2-6, with D possibly being TRBD1 (5 bases). The CDR3 extends over 16 amino acids. Per the germline V gene, CDR1 is SGHNT and CDR2 is YYREEE (reference sequence). The CDR3, as DNA: TGTGCCAGCAGCTTTGGTCAGGGCTCTGGGGCCAACGGCCTGACTTTC. Its protein is CASSFGQGSGANGLTF.

This clone was recorded only once. The genes are TRBV7-9 and TRBJ2-7; TRBD2 might be the D (5 bases). Between the trimmed V and J ends, which lost 2 bases and 6 bases, there was a span of 5 bases. The CDR3 contains 11 residues. CDR1 SEHNR and CDR2 FQNEAQ come from the germline V gene (reference sequence). As DNA, the CDR3 is TGTGCCAGCAGCTTAAGCGGCGAGCAGTACTTC. Amino acids: CASSLSGEQYF.

This sequence joins TRBV7-9 and TRBJ2-3; D is perhaps TRBD2 (6 bases). V was shortened by 3 bases and J by 2 bases, with 15 bases between the two germline ends. Germline CDR1 is SEHNR and CDR2 is FQNEAQ (reference sequence). The CDR3 extends over 16 amino acids. The CDR3 DNA follows: TGTGCCAGCAGCTTGGGAGGAATTGGCCACACAGATACGCAGTATTTT. It translates to CASSLGGIGHTDTQYF.

V and J are TRBV28 and TRBJ1-5, with D possibly matching TRBD1 (6 bases). Germline CDR1 and CDR2: MDHEN and SYDVKM. The V and J ends lost 5 bases and 0 bases respectively, with 17 bases between them. This CDR3 spans 17 amino acids. The CDR3 loop is CASSEQGVRGSNQPQHF. The CDR3 coding sequence is TGTGCCAGCAGTGAACAGGGTGTTAGGGGTAGCAATCAGCCCCAGCATTTT.

This sequence joins TRBV7-8 and TRBJ2-7; 7 bases line up with TRBD1. Germline CDR1 reads SGHVS; CDR2 reads FQNEAQ. The CDR3 sequence is 14 residues long. V was pared by 1 base and J by 2 bases, with 2 bases of the junction left unmatched. The CDR3 spells CASSLDGQAYEQYF. The CDR3 DNA reads TGTGCCAGCAGCTTAGACGGACAGGCCTACGAGCAGTACTTC.

This clone was observed a few times. The chain links TRBV7-2 to TRBJ1-2; the D gene is possibly TRBD1 (5 bases). V lost 2 bases and J 8 bases, leaving 15 bases between the germline ends. Germline lookup yields CDR1 SGHTA and CDR2 FQGNSA. This CDR3 is 14 amino acids long. The CDR3 loop is CASSLQGSEGGYTF. CDR3 bases: TGTGCCAGCAGCTTACAGGGTTCGGAAGGAGGCTACACCTTC.

The gene calls are TRBV28 and TRBJ1-2, with a weak D call TRBD1 (5 bases). Trimming took off 3 bases at V and 4 bases at J, with 12 bases between the two ends. The CDR3 is made up of 14 amino acids. In germline, CDR1 is MDHEN, CDR2 SYDVKM. The CDR3 DNA reads as TGTGCCAGCAGTTTGGACAATAAGGGCTATGGCTACACCTTC. Translation: CASSLDNKGYGYTF.

V and J are TRBV25-1 and TRBJ2-3; no clear D. The CDR3 has 12 residues. The V gene lost 5 bases and the J gene lost 6 bases, with 9 bases spanning the gap. The V gene's germline CDR1 is MGHDK and CDR2 SYGVNS. The chain's CDR3 is CASSSNRDTQYF. CDR3 DNA: TGTGCCAGCAGTTCTAACCGTGATACGCAGTATTTT.

This chain connects TRBV28 to TRBJ1-5, with TRBD1 as a possible D gene (5 bases). The CDR3 extends over 16 amino acids. The V gene's germline CDR1 is MDHEN and CDR2 SYDVKM. V shed 2 bases and J shed 2 bases, with 13 bases lying between them. For the CDR3, the DNA is TGTGCCAGCAGTTTACTGGTGGGCAGGGGCAATCAGCCCCAGCATTTT. Its translation is CASSLLVGRGNQPQHF. Together with reference TRBV28 and TRBJ1-5, the CDR3 gives the full variable domain: DVKVTQSSRYLVKRTGEKVFLECVQDMDHENMFWYRQDPGLGLRLIYFSYDVKMKEKGDIPEGYSVSREKKERFSLILESASTNQTSMYLCASSLLVGRGNQPQHFGDGTRLSIL.

In regard to this clone: A read error may account for a junction end that differs from germline. The V call is TRBV7-9, the J call TRBJ2-7; 11 nucleotides match TRBD2. The CDR3 totals 15 residues. CDR1 SEHNR and CDR2 FQNEAQ come from the germline V gene (reference sequence). CDR3 sequence: CSSSFPSGGSYEQYF. CDR3 nucleotide sequence: TGTTCCAGCAGCTTTCCTAGCGGGGGGAGCTACGAGCAGTACTTC.

The V gene is TRBV27, the J gene TRBJ2-1; TRBD2 is a possible D gene (6 bases). Between the trimmed V and J ends, which lost 3 bases and 7 bases, there was a span of 7 bases. This CDR3 has 12 residues. CDR1 MNHEY and CDR2 SMNVEV come from the germline V gene (reference sequence). CDR3 in DNA: TGTGCCAGCAGTTTCGGGGGTAATGAGCAGTTCTTC. Protein: CASSFGGNEQFF.

The chain couples TRBV7-2 to TRBJ2-7, with a tentative D call TRBD2 (5 bases). V gave up 5 bases and J gave up 4 bases, with 18 bases separating them. CDR1 SGHTA and CDR2 FQGNSA come from the germline V gene. This CDR3 has 15 residues. This chain's CDR3 is CASSPGDEPPYEQYF. CDR3 nucleotide sequence: TGTGCCAGCAGCCCCGGGGATGAGCCCCCGTACGAGCAGTACTTC.

The chain is built from TRBV7-6 and TRBJ1-3, with D hard to call. Germline V gives CDR1 SGHVS, CDR2 FNYEAQ. Trimming shortened V by 1 base and J by 1 base, and 5 bases separated the two germline ends. This CDR3 is built from 14 residues. The CDR3 DNA is TGTGCCAGCAGCTTAGGGGCATCTGGAAACACCATATATTTT. Its translation is CASSLGASGNTIYF.

This rearrangement joins TRBV28 to TRBJ1-1; TRBD1 agrees at 8 bases. This CDR3 spans 13 amino acids. V was clipped by 5 bases and J by 4 bases; unmatched bases: 3. Germline V gene lookup returns CDR1 MDHEN and CDR2 SYDVKM. The CDR3 DNA reads TGTGCCAGCAGTCCCCAGGGGGCCACTGAAGCTTTCTTT. It specifies CASSPQGATEAFF.

This clone occurred a few times. V is TRBV15 and J is TRBJ2-3; 9 positions agree with TRBD1. J lost 5 bases, V lost 1 base, and 10 bases had no gene match. The CDR3 sequence is 17 residues long. Germline V lookup: CDR1 LNHNV, CDR2 YYDKDF (reference sequence). CDR3 amino acids: CATSRGAWTGEEDTQYF. In DNA form, the CDR3 reads TGTGCCACCAGCAGAGGGGCCTGGACAGGGGAGGAAGATACGCAGTATTTT.

The chain links TRBV14 to TRBJ1-1; D unresolved. Trimming left V 0 bases short and J 4 bases short, with 6 bases between. CDR3 size: 13 residues. Germline-derived CDR1 and CDR2 are SGHDN and FVKESK. The CDR3 region is CASSQDRSTEAFF. In DNA, the CDR3 is TGTGCCAGCAGCCAAGATCGGTCCACTGAAGCTTTCTTT. Together with reference TRBV14 and TRBJ1-1, the CDR3 gives the full variable domain: EAGVTQFPSHSVIEKGQTVTLRCDPISGHDNLYWYRRVMGKEIKFLLHFVKESKQDESGMPNNRFLAERTGGTYSTLKVQPAELEDSGVYFCASSQDRSTEAFFGQGTRLTVV.

The chain carries TRBV6-5 and TRBJ2-5; TRBD1 agrees at 9 bases. CDR1 is MNHEY, CDR2 SVGAGI, per germline. V lost 6 bases, J lost 5 bases, and 7 bases stayed unmatched. This CDR3 comprises 14 residues. The CDR3 DNA follows: TGTGCCAGCAGCATGGGACAGGGTGCGGAGACCCAGTACTTC. It is translated as CASSMGQGAETQYF.

The rearrangement joins TRBV9 to TRBJ2-7; D remains unclear. CDR1 is SGDLS, CDR2 YYNGEE, per germline. CDR3 length equals 15 residues. Trimming took off 0 bases at V and 1 base at J, with 11 bases between the two ends. CDR3 residues: CASSVAYGGSYEQYF. In DNA form, the CDR3 reads TGTGCCAGCAGCGTAGCTTACGGCGGTTCCTACGAGCAGTACTTC. The full variable domain, completed using reference TRBV9 and TRBJ2-7, is DSGVTQTPKHLITATGQRVTLRCSPRSGDLSVYWYQQSLDQGLQFLIQYYNGEERAKGNILERFSAQQFPDLHSELNLSSLELGDSALYFCASSVAYGGSYEQYFGPGTRLTVT.

The chain joins TRBV6-5 to TRBJ2-7; D possibly corresponds to TRBD1 (5 bases). The CDR3 has 15 residues. Trimming took off 1 base at V and 1 base at J, with 11 bases between the two ends. The germline V gene has CDR1 MNHEY and CDR2 SVGAGI. CDR3 nucleotides: TGTGCCAGCAGTTACTGGCAGGGCGAATCCTACGAGCAGTACTTC. Translating it yields CASSYWQGESYEQYF.

The sample holds a few counts of this clone. The chain links TRBV6-1 to TRBJ2-7; 8 bases map to TRBD1. CDR3 length equals 15 residues. With 1 base clipped from V and 0 bases from J, the junction kept 2 bases outside the gene matches. Germline loops: CDR1 MNHNS, CDR2 SASEGT. The CDR3 is CASSEETGGSYEQYF. CDR3 in DNA: TGTGCCAGCAGTGAAGAAACAGGGGGCTCCTACGAGCAGTACTTC.